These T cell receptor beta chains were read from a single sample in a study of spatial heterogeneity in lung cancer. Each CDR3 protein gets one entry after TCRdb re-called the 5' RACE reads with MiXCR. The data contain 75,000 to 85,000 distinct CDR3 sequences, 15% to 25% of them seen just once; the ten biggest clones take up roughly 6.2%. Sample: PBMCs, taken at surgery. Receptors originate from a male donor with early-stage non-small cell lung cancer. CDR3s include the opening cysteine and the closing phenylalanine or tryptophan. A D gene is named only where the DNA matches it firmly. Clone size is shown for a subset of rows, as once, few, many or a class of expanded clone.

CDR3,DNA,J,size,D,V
CASSHPAGPGENGQFF,TGCGCCAGCAGCCACCCTGCAGGGCCGGGGGAGAATGGGCAGTTCTTC,TRBJ2-1,few,-,TRBV4-1
CASSPTSLGRHEQYF,TGTGCCAGCAGCCCTACCTCATTAGGGCGCCACGAGCAGTACTTC,TRBJ2-7,-,-,TRBV5-4
CAISDQRENYEQYF,TGTGCCATCAGTGATCAGCGGGAGAATTACGAGCAGTACTTC,TRBJ2-7,-,TRBD2,TRBV10-3
CASSLDPGYTF,TGTGCCAGCAGCTTGGATCCTGGCTACACCTTC,TRBJ1-2,-,-,TRBV5-7
CAISRAVGAPEAFF,TGTGCCATCAGTCGCGCGGTTGGGGCACCTGAAGCTTTCTTT,TRBJ1-1,-,-,TRBV10-3
CAWIQGNTDTQYF,TGTGCCTGGATCCAAGGGAACACAGATACGCAGTATTTT,TRBJ2-3,few,-,TRBV30
CSARTGESSPLHF,TGCAGCGCCAGGACAGGGGAATCTTCACCCCTCCACTTT,TRBJ1-6,-,TRBD1,TRBV29-1
CASREQGPETQYF,TGCGCCAGCAGAGAGCAGGGACCGGAGACCCAGTACTTC,TRBJ2-5,-,-,TRBV5-1
CASSLGRGDYEQYF,TGTGCCAGCAGCCTCGGAAGGGGCGACTACGAGCAGTACTTC,TRBJ2-7,many,-,TRBV6-1
CASSLGGKDYGYTF,TGTGCCAGCAGTTTAGGAGGGAAGGACTATGGCTACACCTTC,TRBJ1-2,-,-,TRBV28
CASSLRAPGTPSTDTQYF,TGTGCCAGCAGCTTAAGGGCGCCGGGAACCCCTAGCACAGATACGCAGTATTTT,TRBJ2-3,-,-,TRBV7-2
CASSLEWSQPQHF,TGTGCCAGCAGTTTGGAGTGGTCGCAGCCCCAGCATTTT,TRBJ1-5,-,-,TRBV27
CSVSRRRVTEAFF,TGCAGCGTGTCCAGGAGGCGCGTAACTGAAGCTTTCTTT,TRBJ1-1,-,-,TRBV29-1
CASSSPAYGRTDTQYF,TGTGCCAGCTCATCACCGGCCTACGGACGGACAGATACGCAGTATTTT,TRBJ2-3,-,-,TRBV18
CSARIGGQPQHF,TGCAGTGCTAGAATAGGGGGCCAGCCCCAGCATTTT,TRBJ1-5,-,TRBD1,TRBV20-1
CASSSTGTGGWKEQYF,TGTGCCAGCAGCTCGACCGGGACAGGGGGATGGAAAGAGCAGTACTTC,TRBJ2-7,-,TRBD1,TRBV11-2
CASSPGVPAGTSGANVLTF,TGCGCCAGCAGCCCGGGGGTCCCAGCGGGGACCTCTGGGGCCAACGTCCTGACTTTC,TRBJ2-6,many,TRBD2,TRBV5-1
CASSLGGRIGMGNQPQHF,TGTGCCAGCAGCTTAGGAGGGAGGATAGGTATGGGCAATCAGCCCCAGCATTTT,TRBJ1-5,many,-,TRBV7-8
CGAGRGPRGDSPLHF,TGTGGCGCGGGGCGCGGTCCCCGGGGGGATTCACCCCTCCACTTT,TRBJ1-6,-,-,TRBV6-1
CASSLATGTSQYF,TGTGCCAGCAGTTTGGCTACCGGGACTAGCCAGTACTTC,TRBJ2-4,-,TRBD2,TRBV12-3/TRBV12-4
CASSQGQGANYGYTF,TGTGCCAGCAGCCAAGGGCAGGGAGCTAACTATGGCTACACCTTC,TRBJ1-2,few,-,TRBV4-2
CSALGQGRGSGELFF,TGCAGTGCCCTGGGTCAGGGGAGGGGATCCGGGGAGCTGTTTTTT,TRBJ2-2,-,-,TRBV20-1
CAWSTSRQGSFGNTIYF,TGTGCCTGGAGTACCTCCAGACAGGGAAGTTTTGGAAACACCATATATTTT,TRBJ1-3,-,TRBD1,TRBV30
CASTLQATGELFF,TGTGCCAGCACTCTACAGGCCACCGGGGAGCTGTTTTTT,TRBJ2-2,few,-,TRBV28
CASSGAGVSSYNEQFF,TGTGCCAGCAGTGGAGCGGGAGTGAGCTCCTACAATGAGCAGTTCTTC,TRBJ2-1,few,TRBD2,TRBV12-3/TRBV12-4
CASSSGQVQETQYF,TGTGCCAGCAGTTCGGGACAGGTCCAAGAGACCCAGTACTTC,TRBJ2-5,few,TRBD1,TRBV28
CASSQNKDTQYF,TGTGCCAGCAGCCAAAACAAGGATACGCAGTATTTT,TRBJ2-3,few,-,TRBV28
CASSEGGSTEAFF,TGCGCCAGCAGTGAGGGGGGAAGCACTGAAGCTTTCTTT,TRBJ1-1,-,-,TRBV10-2
CASRRGGTDTQYF,TGTGCCAGCAGGAGGGGAGGCACAGATACGCAGTATTTT,TRBJ2-3,few,-,TRBV2
CASSEQGNEQYF,TGTGCCAGCAGCGAACAGGGAAACGAGCAGTACTTC,TRBJ2-7,-,-,TRBV6-5
CASSQDERFNEKLFF,TGCGCCAGCAGCCAAGATGAAAGATTTAATGAAAAACTGTTTTTT,TRBJ1-4,-,-,TRBV4-1
CASSIPGFYEQYF,TGTGCCAGTAGTATCCCAGGGTTCTACGAGCAGTACTTC,TRBJ2-7,-,-,TRBV19
CASSLEFGNTEAFF,TGTGCCAGCAGCTTAGAATTTGGGAACACTGAAGCTTTCTTT,TRBJ1-1,-,-,TRBV5-8
CASSPQGYYEQYF,TGTGCCAGCAGCCCGCAGGGGTATTACGAGCAGTACTTC,TRBJ2-7,few,-,TRBV7-9
CASSENGGEYGEQFF,TGTGCCAGCAGTGAAAACGGAGGGGAGTACGGTGAGCAGTTCTTC,TRBJ2-1,-,-,TRBV6-1
CASGRRPNEQFF,TGTGCCAGCGGCCGTAGACCCAATGAGCAGTTCTTC,TRBJ2-1,-,-,TRBV7-9
CASSGSQPQHF,TGTGCCAGCAGTGGGAGTCAGCCCCAGCATTTT,TRBJ1-5,few,-,TRBV6-6
CASSLFAGENTEAFF,TGCGCCAGCAGCTTGTTCGCAGGTGAAAACACTGAAGCTTTCTTT,TRBJ1-1,-,-,TRBV5-1
CAWSPGANTEAFF,TGTGCCTGGAGTCCCGGGGCCAACACTGAAGCTTTCTTT,TRBJ1-1,few,-,TRBV30
CASSELGRTAEAFF,TGTGCCAGCAGTGAATTGGGTCGGACAGCCGAAGCTTTCTTT,TRBJ1-1,-,-,TRBV6-1
CASSSWDRGGTEAFF,TGTGCCAGCAGTTCCTGGGACAGGGGAGGCACTGAAGCTTTCTTT,TRBJ1-1,few,TRBD1,TRBV6-2/TRBV6-3
CASTVTGASNQPQHF,TGTGCCAGCACCGTCACAGGGGCTAGCAATCAGCCCCAGCATTTT,TRBJ1-5,few,TRBD1,TRBV12-3/TRBV12-4